A selection of T cell receptor beta chains follows, all from one sample in a study of cytomegalovirus exposure and HLA in healthy donors. TCRdb keeps only in-frame clones here, not all; method: immunoSEQ multiplex PCR. The table includes some 190,000 clones, about 86% detected once. The sequencing sample was made of PBMCs. The receptors come from a woman aged 25 to 39 in good health and CMV-seronegative. Each CDR3 is given with its conserved first and last residue. Size values are once, few and many counts, or a class for expanded clones, and some rows have none.

j_gene,abundance,v_gene,CDR3aa
TRBJ2-7,-,TRBV29-1,CSVGGDEQYF
TRBJ2-7,-,TRBV7-9,CASSFLPNTGAYEQYF
TRBJ2-1,once,TRBV5-1,CASSLEDTAYNEQFF
TRBJ1-4,-,TRBV5-1,CASSSQADEKLFF
TRBJ2-6,-,TRBV4-1,CASSQEAQGHNSGANVLTF
TRBJ2-1,-,TRBV5-1,CASSSGYNEQFF
TRBJ2-2,-,TRBV19,CASSGRGGRYNTGELFF
TRBJ1-2,-,TRBV5-1,CASSLVDSYGYTF
TRBJ2-2,-,TRBV7-8,CASSLGVEAGELFF
TRBJ1-4,-,TRBV28,CASSYRDEKLFF
TRBJ1-2,-,TRBV5-1,CASSLSGPGDYGYTF
TRBJ2-7,-,TRBV2,CASNRLAGGDEQYF
TRBJ2-7,once,TRBV5-3,CARSLLGGPKGEGPYEQYF
TRBJ2-2,-,TRBV11-3,CASSPGTARGELFF
TRBJ2-3,-,TRBV11-3,CASSKGLAGPTDTQYF
TRBJ1-1,-,TRBV9,CASSVSYGTEAFF
TRBJ2-1,-,TRBV4-1,CASSQWMAGGVNEQFF